This is a list of T cell receptor beta chains from one sample in a study of blood T cell repertoires in COVID-19. Libraries were prepared by immunoSEQ multiplex PCR; TCRdb keeps only in-frame clonotypes and omits some of them. The repertoire has some 240,000 clones, around 90% of them found once; the top ten carry just over 7%. The sequencing input was peripheral blood. These receptors all come from a man aged 55-75 years who had recovered from COVID-19. CDR3s include the opening cysteine and the closing phenylalanine or tryptophan. A D gene is named only where the DNA matches it firmly. Some rows mark clone size as missing; the rest say once, few, many or name a class of expanded clone.

once,TRBV30,TRBD1,TRBJ2-7,CAWSFWDRVFGEQYF,TGTGCCTGGAGTTTTTGGGACAGGGTATTCGGGGAGCAGTACTTC
-,TRBV9,TRBD1,TRBJ2-6,CASRRPRDRVLTSPGANVLTF,TGTGCCAGCAGGCGCCCCCGGGACAGGGTGTTAACGAGCCCTGGGGCCAACGTCCTGACTTTC
-,TRBV10-3,-,TRBJ1-2,CAISERGDGYTF,TGTGCCATCAGTGAGCGGGGGGATGGCTACACCTTC
once,TRBV28,TRBD2,TRBJ2-2,CASSLIGTSSGELFF,TGTGCCAGCAGTTTGATCGGGACTAGCTCTGGGGAGCTGTTTTTT
-,TRBV5-8,-,TRBJ1-6,CASSLPFYNSPLHF,TGTGCCAGCAGCTTGCCGTTTTATAATTCACCCCTCCACTTT
-,TRBV10-3,TRBD2,TRBJ2-1,CATGPPSGGPYHFF,TGTGCCACCGGACCCCCTAGCGGGGGGCCCTATCACTTCTTC
-,TRBV5-4,-,TRBJ2-7,CASSFGGASSYEQYF,TGTGCCAGCAGCTTTGGAGGGGCTTCCTCCTACGAGCAGTACTTC
-,TRBV12-5,TRBD1,TRBJ2-7,CASAFLTTGTGDQQYF,TGTGCTAGTGCCTTCTTAACCACCGGGACAGGGGACCAGCAGTACTTC
-,TRBV19,-,TRBJ1-4,CASRTPSTGTNEKLFF,TGTGCCAGTAGGACGCCCTCGACGGGGACTAATGAAAAACTGTTTTTT
-,TRBV28,TRBD2,TRBJ2-2,CASSWSSGGMPGELFF,TGTGCCAGCAGTTGGTCTAGCGGGGGGATGCCCGGGGAGCTGTTTTTT
-,TRBV15,-,TRBJ1-1,CATSRVPGAGAEAFF,TGTGCCACCAGCAGAGTCCCGGGGGCGGGGGCTGAAGCTTTCTTT
-,TRBV6-5,-,TRBJ1-6,CASNSLPNSPLHF,TGTGCCAGCAACTCCTTGCCGAATTCACCCCTCCACTTT
-,TRBV7-9,TRBD1,TRBJ2-1,CASSSWTGYNEQFF,TGTGCCAGCAGCTCTTGGACAGGGTACAATGAGCAGTTCTTC
-,TRBV5-1,-,TRBJ1-4,CASSIVAGTTNEKLFF,TGCGCCAGCAGCATCGTTGCGGGGACAACTAATGAAAAACTGTTTTTT
few,TRBV19,-,TRBJ1-3,CASRGGNPGNTIYF,TGTGCCAGTAGAGGAGGGAACCCTGGAAACACCATATATTTT
-,TRBV11-3,TRBD1,TRBJ2-7,CASSSGQGFSYEQYF,TGTGCCAGCAGCTCAGGACAGGGTTTTTCCTACGAGCAGTACTTC
-,TRBV5-1,TRBD1,TRBJ2-7,CASSIGTGGREQYF,TGCGCCAGCAGCATCGGGACAGGGGGCCGTGAGCAGTACTTC
once,TRBV10-2,-,TRBJ2-1,CASRQLDREGNEQFF,TGCGCCAGCAGACAACTGGACAGGGAGGGCAATGAGCAGTTCTTC
-,TRBV12-3/TRBV12-4,-,TRBJ2-1,CASSFQVYNEQFF,TGTGCCAGCAGTTTTCAGGTTTACAATGAGCAGTTCTTC
few,TRBV3-1/TRBV3-2,TRBD1,TRBJ2-1,CASSRDRHYNEQFF,TGTGCCAGCAGCCGGGACAGACATTACAATGAGCAGTTCTTC
-,TRBV9,TRBD2,TRBJ2-2,CASSFGTNPLNTGELFF,TGTGCCAGCAGCTTTGGGACTAACCCCTTGAACACCGGGGAGCTGTTTTTT
-,TRBV27,TRBD1,TRBJ2-3,CASSLSGDSNTDTQYF,TGTGCCAGCAGTTTATCGGGGGACAGCAACACAGATACGCAGTATTTT
-,TRBV5-4,TRBD1,TRBJ1-2,CASSLGEDREVYGYTF,TGTGCCAGCAGTCTCGGGGAGGACAGGGAGGTATATGGCTACACCTTC
-,TRBV25-1,TRBD2,TRBJ2-1,CASSSTSGNNEQFF,TGTGCCAGCAGTTCGACTAGCGGAAACAATGAGCAGTTCTTC
-,TRBV2,-,TRBJ2-2,CASISAGTGELFF,TGTGCCAGCATCTCGGCAGGGACCGGGGAGCTGTTTTTT
once,TRBV29-1,TRBD1,TRBJ2-3,CSVAGTDLTDTQYF,TGCAGCGTCGCAGGGACAGATCTCACAGATACGCAGTATTTT
-,TRBV30,TRBD1,TRBJ1-1,CAGGQDHTEAFF,TGTGCCGGGGGACAGGACCACACTGAAGCTTTCTTT
once,TRBV15,-,TRBJ1-2,CATSRDLPRGGLVNYGYTF,TGTGCCACCAGCAGAGATTTGCCCAGGGGCGGATTAGTAAACTATGGCTACACCTTC
-,TRBV27,TRBD1,TRBJ2-4,CASSLLGTGANIQYF,TGTGCCAGCAGTTTATTGGGGACAGGAGCAAACATTCAGTACTTC
-,TRBV9,TRBD2,TRBJ2-1,CASSPVGTSGGNEQFF,TGTGCCAGCAGCCCAGTTGGGACTAGCGGGGGCAATGAGCAGTTCTTC
-,TRBV5-1,-,TRBJ1-2,CASSLEVARGHGYTF,TGCGCCAGCAGCTTGGAAGTGGCCAGGGGTCATGGCTACACCTTC
-,TRBV3-1/TRBV3-2,TRBD1,TRBJ2-7,CASSPGSGTGSYEQYF,TGTGCCAGCAGCCCGGGGTCCGGGACAGGGTCCTACGAGCAGTACTTC
-,TRBV5-1,TRBD2,TRBJ2-3,CASSLLTSGPSTDTQYF,TGCGCCAGCAGCTTGTTGACTAGCGGTCCTAGCACAGATACGCAGTATTTT
-,TRBV6-4,TRBD2,TRBJ2-1,CASSVASGGYNEQFF,TGTGCCAGCAGTGTTGCTAGCGGGGGGTACAATGAGCAGTTCTTC
-,TRBV7-9,-,TRBJ2-3,CASNLVEADTQYF,TGTGCCAGCAATTTGGTGGAGGCAGATACGCAGTATTTT
-,TRBV5-5,TRBD2,TRBJ2-1,CASSLGLAGVNEQFF,TGTGCCAGCAGCTTGGGACTAGCGGGGGTTAATGAGCAGTTCTTC
-,TRBV25-1,TRBD1,TRBJ1-1,CASSEQFGQGPQGEAFF,TGTGCCAGCAGTGAACAATTTGGACAGGGGCCGCAGGGGGAAGCTTTCTTT